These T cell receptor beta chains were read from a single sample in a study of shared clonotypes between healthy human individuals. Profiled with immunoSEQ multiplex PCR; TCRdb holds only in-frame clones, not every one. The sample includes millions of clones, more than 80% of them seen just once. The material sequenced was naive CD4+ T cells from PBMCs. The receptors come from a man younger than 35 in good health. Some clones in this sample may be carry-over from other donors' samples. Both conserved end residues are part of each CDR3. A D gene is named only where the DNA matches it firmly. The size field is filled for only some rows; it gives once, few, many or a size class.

DNA: TGTGCCAGCAGCTTCGGACAGGGCCTCTCGGGCTACACCTTC; CDR3: CASSFGQGLSGYTF; size: few; V: TRBV7-2; J: TRBJ1-2; D: TRBD1
DNA: TGCGCCAGCAGCGACCCCCGGAGCTCTGGGGCCAACGTCCTGACTTTC; CDR3: CASSDPRSSGANVLTF; size: -; V: TRBV5-1; J: TRBJ2-6; D: -
DNA: TGCGCCAGCAGCTTGTGGCTCCGCGGAAGCTCCTACAATGAGCAGTTCTTC; CDR3: CASSLWLRGSSYNEQFF; size: -; V: TRBV5-1; J: TRBJ2-1; D: -
DNA: TGTGCCAGTACTAACACCCAAGAGACCCAGTACTTC; CDR3: CASTNTQETQYF; size: -; V: TRBV19; J: TRBJ2-5; D: -
DNA: TGTGCCAGCAGCTTGGAGCGGATCGTAGAGCAGTTCTTC; CDR3: CASSLERIVEQFF; size: -; V: TRBV5-4; J: TRBJ2-1; D: -
DNA: TGTGCCAGTAGTTCTGGACAGGGGAGGGCCAACGTCCTGACTTTC; CDR3: CASSSGQGRANVLTF; size: -; V: TRBV19; J: TRBJ2-6; D: TRBD1
DNA: TGTGCTAGTGGCCCGGGACAGGGGGAAGCTTTCTTT; CDR3: CASGPGQGEAFF; size: -; V: TRBV12-5; J: TRBJ1-1; D: TRBD1
DNA: TGTGCCAGCAGCTCCCAGGGGGGCAACAATCAGCCCCAGCATTTT; CDR3: CASSSQGGNNQPQHF; size: -; V: TRBV11-2; J: TRBJ1-5; D: TRBD1
DNA: TGCGCCAGCAGTTTTCGCCATTCAGGCAATCAGCCCCAGCATTTT; CDR3: CASSFRHSGNQPQHF; size: -; V: TRBV4-3; J: TRBJ1-5; D: -
DNA: TGTGCCAGCAGCTACTCAAATCGGCCGAACACTGAAGCTTTCTTT; CDR3: CASSYSNRPNTEAFF; size: -; V: TRBV5-4; J: TRBJ1-1; D: -
DNA: TGTGCCAGCAGTTTGGGGCTAGCGCTTAACACCGGGGAGCTGTTTTTT; CDR3: CASSLGLALNTGELFF; size: -; V: TRBV27; J: TRBJ2-2; D: -
DNA: TGTGCCAGCAGAGCGACAGGCATGAACACTGAAGCTTTCTTT; CDR3: CASRATGMNTEAFF; size: once; V: TRBV5-4; J: TRBJ1-1; D: -
DNA: TGTGCCAGCTCACCCAGCATGAACACTGAAGCTTTCTTT; CDR3: CASSPSMNTEAFF; size: -; V: TRBV18; J: TRBJ1-1; D: -
DNA: TGTGCCAGCAGTGACCTACTAGCGGGACCCAGTGGAGAGCAGTACTTC; CDR3: CASSDLLAGPSGEQYF; size: -; V: TRBV28; J: TRBJ2-7; D: TRBD2
DNA: TGTGCCAGCTCCAGGAGACCCAATGAGCAGTTCTTC; CDR3: CASSRRPNEQFF; size: -; V: TRBV28; J: TRBJ2-1; D: -
DNA: TGTGCCAGCAGCCTTGGACAGGGCCAACAGTTCTTC; CDR3: CASSLGQGQQFF; size: once; V: TRBV9; J: TRBJ2-1; D: TRBD1
DNA: TGTGCCAGCAGTTTGGTCAGCGGGGAGACCCAGTACTTC; CDR3: CASSLVSGETQYF; size: -; V: TRBV28; J: TRBJ2-5; D: -
DNA: TGTGCCAGCAGCTTTACTGGGGGCCCTCGTAACGAGCAGTACTTC; CDR3: CASSFTGGPRNEQYF; size: -; V: TRBV11-2; J: TRBJ2-7; D: -
DNA: TGCGCCAGCAGCCTGACCGGGACAGGGGTGTACGAGCAGTACTTC; CDR3: CASSLTGTGVYEQYF; size: -; V: TRBV5-1; J: TRBJ2-7; D: TRBD1
DNA: TGTGCCAGCAGTTTACCGGGGACAGGGGGCGGAAAGACCCAGTACTTC; CDR3: CASSLPGTGGGKTQYF; size: -; V: TRBV28; J: TRBJ2-5; D: TRBD1
DNA: TGTGCCAGCAGCTTAGCAAAGGCCAGCAACACCGGGGAGCTGTTTTTT; CDR3: CASSLAKASNTGELFF; size: -; V: TRBV7-9; J: TRBJ2-2; D: -
DNA: TGTGCCAGCTCTTCCCGGTACACAGATACGCAGTATTTT; CDR3: CASSSRYTDTQYF; size: -; V: TRBV6-4; J: TRBJ2-3; D: -
DNA: TGTGCCAGCTCAGTACGACAGCTCTATGGCTACACCTTC; CDR3: CASSVRQLYGYTF; size: -; V: TRBV6-1; J: TRBJ1-2; D: -
DNA: TGTGCCAGCAGTTACTCGCCGGCTAGCAACTACAATGAGCAGTTCTTC; CDR3: CASSYSPASNYNEQFF; size: -; V: TRBV6-5; J: TRBJ2-1; D: -
DNA: TGTGCCAGCGGGCGGCAGACCACAGATACGCAGTATTTT; CDR3: CASGRQTTDTQYF; size: -; V: TRBV6-5; J: TRBJ2-3; D: -
DNA: TGTGCCAGCAGCCCCGGTCCGGGCTATGGCTACACCTTC; CDR3: CASSPGPGYGYTF; size: -; V: TRBV7-2; J: TRBJ1-2; D: -
DNA: TGTGCCAGCAGCAGAGCTACGAACACTGAAGCTTTCTTT; CDR3: CASSRATNTEAFF; size: -; V: TRBV6-5; J: TRBJ1-1; D: -
DNA: TGTGCCAGCAGCTTAGGGTTGGGGCCCAACACCGGGGAGCTGTTTTTT; CDR3: CASSLGLGPNTGELFF; size: -; V: TRBV7-6; J: TRBJ2-2; D: -
DNA: TGTGCCAGCAGTCCCCGGACTAGCGGGAGGTACGAGCAGTACTTC; CDR3: CASSPRTSGRYEQYF; size: -; V: TRBV27; J: TRBJ2-7; D: TRBD2
DNA: TGTGCCAGCAGCCCAGATCAGGGGTATACGCAGTATTTT; CDR3: CASSPDQGYTQYF; size: -; V: TRBV5-4; J: TRBJ2-3; D: -
DNA: TGCAGCGTTGAATGGGTAGGGGGCTCCACTGAAGCTTTCTTT; CDR3: CSVEWVGGSTEAFF; size: -; V: TRBV29-1; J: TRBJ1-1; D: TRBD1
DNA: TGCGCCAGCAGCCAGCCGGGACAGTCCTTTGGAGGCTACACCTTC; CDR3: CASSQPGQSFGGYTF; size: -; V: TRBV4-3; J: TRBJ1-2; D: TRBD1
DNA: TGTGCCAGCAGCGTAGCTCTATCGACAGGGGCGCATTTT; CDR3: CASSVALSTGAHF; size: -; V: TRBV9; J: TRBJ1-3; D: TRBD1
DNA: TGCGCCAGCAGCTTATCGACAGGGGGCGGCTATGGCTACACCTTC; CDR3: CASSLSTGGGYGYTF; size: once; V: TRBV5-1; J: TRBJ1-2; D: TRBD1
DNA: TGCGCCAGCAGCCCGCAGGGGGCGGGGACCTACGAGCAGTACTTC; CDR3: CASSPQGAGTYEQYF; size: -; V: TRBV5-1; J: TRBJ2-7; D: TRBD1
DNA: TGTGCCAGCAGCCCTTTAGCGGGAGCCCGAACCGGGGAGCTGTTTTTT; CDR3: CASSPLAGARTGELFF; size: -; V: TRBV7-2; J: TRBJ2-2; D: TRBD2
DNA: TGTGCCAGCAGCTTTAATGGGGACAGGGGTACCGAGCAGTACTTC; CDR3: CASSFNGDRGTEQYF; size: -; V: TRBV7-9; J: TRBJ2-7; D: TRBD1
DNA: TGTGCCACCAGCCCACAGGCGGCCTACGGGGAGCTGTTTTTT; CDR3: CATSPQAAYGELFF; size: -; V: TRBV15; J: TRBJ2-2; D: -
DNA: TGTGCCAGCAGCTCGGGACTAGCGGGAGTAGTTGAGCAGTTCTTC; CDR3: CASSSGLAGVVEQFF; size: -; V: TRBV7-2; J: TRBJ2-1; D: TRBD2
DNA: TGTGCCAGCAGCTTAAGACAGGCGAACACTGAAGCTTTCTTT; CDR3: CASSLRQANTEAFF; size: -; V: TRBV7-9; J: TRBJ1-1; D: -
DNA: TGTGCCAGCAGCTCTAGGCATGAGCAGTTCTTC; CDR3: CASSSRHEQFF; size: once; V: TRBV7-6; J: TRBJ2-1; D: -
DNA: TGTGCCAGCAGCTTGCAGGGACAGGGGTTAGTCACAGATACGCAGTATTTT; CDR3: CASSLQGQGLVTDTQYF; size: -; V: TRBV7-8; J: TRBJ2-3; D: TRBD1
DNA: TGTGCCAGCAGTGTACTAGCCAATGAGCAGTTCTTC; CDR3: CASSVLANEQFF; size: -; V: TRBV2; J: TRBJ2-1; D: -
DNA: TGTGCCAGCAGTTTTGGCGGGACAGGGGAAGATACGCAGTATTTT; CDR3: CASSFGGTGEDTQYF; size: -; V: TRBV28; J: TRBJ2-3; D: TRBD1